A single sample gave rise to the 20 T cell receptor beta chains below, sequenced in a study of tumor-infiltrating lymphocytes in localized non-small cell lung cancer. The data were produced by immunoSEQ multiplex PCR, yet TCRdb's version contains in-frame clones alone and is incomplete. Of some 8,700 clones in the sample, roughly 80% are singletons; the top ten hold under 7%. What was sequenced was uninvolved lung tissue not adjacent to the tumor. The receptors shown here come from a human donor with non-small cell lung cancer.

The CDR3 DNA sequence: TGTGCCAGTACCGGGACGCTACCACCCTACGAGCAGTACTTC. This translates into CASTGTLPPYEQYF. The V call is TRBV25-1, the J call TRBJ2-7, with D possibly called TRBD1 or TRBD2 (5 bases each). The CDR3 length is 14 residues. Trimming took off 9 bases at V and 2 bases at J, with 17 bases between the two ends. Looked up from germline, CDR1 is MGHDK and CDR2 is SYGVNS.

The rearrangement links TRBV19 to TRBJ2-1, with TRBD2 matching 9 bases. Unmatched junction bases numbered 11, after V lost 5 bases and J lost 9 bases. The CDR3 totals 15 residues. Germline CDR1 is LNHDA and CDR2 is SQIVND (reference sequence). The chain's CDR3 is CASSGQIAGEAEQFF. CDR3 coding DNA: TGTGCCAGTAGTGGACAGATAGCGGGAGAGGCTGAGCAGTTCTTC.

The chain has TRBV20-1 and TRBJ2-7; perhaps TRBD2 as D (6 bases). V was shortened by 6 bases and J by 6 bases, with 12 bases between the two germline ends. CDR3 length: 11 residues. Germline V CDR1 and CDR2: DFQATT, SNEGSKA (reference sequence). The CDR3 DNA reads TGCAGTGCCACGAGGGAGGTCGAGCAGTACTTC. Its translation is CSATREVEQYF.

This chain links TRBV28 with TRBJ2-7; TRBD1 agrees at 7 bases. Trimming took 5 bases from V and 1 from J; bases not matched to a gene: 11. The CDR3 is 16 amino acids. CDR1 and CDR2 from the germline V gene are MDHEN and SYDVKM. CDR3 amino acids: CASSKMRGLWSYEQYF. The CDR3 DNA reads TGTGCCAGCAGTAAAATGAGGGGGCTTTGGTCCTACGAGCAGTACTTC. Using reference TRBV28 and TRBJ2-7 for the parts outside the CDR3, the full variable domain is DVKVTQSSRYLVKRTGEKVFLECVQDMDHENMFWYRQDPGLGLRLIYFSYDVKMKEKGDIPEGYSVSREKKERFSLILESASTNQTSMYLCASSKMRGLWSYEQYFGPGTRLTVT.

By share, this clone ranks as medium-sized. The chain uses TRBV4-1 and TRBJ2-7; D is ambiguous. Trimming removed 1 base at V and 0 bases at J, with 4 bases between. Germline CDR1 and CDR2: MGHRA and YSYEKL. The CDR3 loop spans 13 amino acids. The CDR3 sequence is CASSQGDSYEQYF. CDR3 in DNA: TGCGCCAGCAGCCAAGGGGACTCCTACGAGCAGTACTTC.

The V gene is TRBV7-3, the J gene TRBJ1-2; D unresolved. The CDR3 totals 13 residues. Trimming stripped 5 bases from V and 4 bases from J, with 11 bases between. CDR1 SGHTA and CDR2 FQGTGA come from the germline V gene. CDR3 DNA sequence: TGTGCCAGCAGCCAGTCCCTCGGCTATGGCTACACCTTC. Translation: CASSQSLGYGYTF.

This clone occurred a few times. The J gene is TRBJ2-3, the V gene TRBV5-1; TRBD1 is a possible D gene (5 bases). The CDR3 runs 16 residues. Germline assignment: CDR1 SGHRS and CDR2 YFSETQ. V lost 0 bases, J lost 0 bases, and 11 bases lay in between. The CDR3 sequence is CASSLGGARSTDTQYF. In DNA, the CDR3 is TGCGCCAGCAGCTTGGGTGGGGCCCGAAGCACAGATACGCAGTATTTT.

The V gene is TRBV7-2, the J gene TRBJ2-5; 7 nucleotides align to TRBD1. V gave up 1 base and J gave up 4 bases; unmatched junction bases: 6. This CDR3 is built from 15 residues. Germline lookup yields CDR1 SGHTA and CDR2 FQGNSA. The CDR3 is CASSLGGSGGETQYF. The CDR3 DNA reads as TGTGCCAGCAGCTTAGGGGGATCAGGGGGAGAGACCCAGTACTTC.

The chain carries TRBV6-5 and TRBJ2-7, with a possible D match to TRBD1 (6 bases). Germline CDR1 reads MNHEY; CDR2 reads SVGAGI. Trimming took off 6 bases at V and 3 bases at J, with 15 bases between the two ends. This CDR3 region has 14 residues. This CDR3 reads CASSPGVGDYEQYF. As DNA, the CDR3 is TGTGCCAGCAGCCCAGGGGTCGGGGACTACGAGCAGTACTTC.

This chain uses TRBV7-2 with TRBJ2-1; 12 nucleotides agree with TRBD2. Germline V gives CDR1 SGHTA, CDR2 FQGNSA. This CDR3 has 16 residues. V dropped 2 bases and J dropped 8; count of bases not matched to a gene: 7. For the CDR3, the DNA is TGTGCCAGCAGCTTAACGCTAGCGGGAGGGATCCATGAGCAGTTCTTC. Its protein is CASSLTLAGGIHEQFF.

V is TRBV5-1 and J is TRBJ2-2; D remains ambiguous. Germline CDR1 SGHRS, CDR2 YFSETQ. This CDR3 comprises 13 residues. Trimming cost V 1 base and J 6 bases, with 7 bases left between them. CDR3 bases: TGCGCCAGCAGCTTGTATAGGGCCGGGGAGCTGTTTTTT. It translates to CASSLYRAGELFF.

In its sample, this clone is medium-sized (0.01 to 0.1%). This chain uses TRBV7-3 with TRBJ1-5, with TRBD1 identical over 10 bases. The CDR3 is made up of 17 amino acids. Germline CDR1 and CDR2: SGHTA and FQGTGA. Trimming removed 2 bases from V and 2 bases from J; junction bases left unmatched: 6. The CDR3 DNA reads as TGTGCCAGCAGCTTAGAAACCGGGACAGGGGGCAATCAGCCCCAGCATTTT. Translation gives CASSLETGTGGNQPQHF.

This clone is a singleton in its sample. The CDR3 nucleotides are TGTGCCACTCGAGAAATGGGCTTAAGCGGGGCCCAGTACTTC. It specifies CATREMGLSGAQYF. The rearrangement links TRBV28 to TRBJ2-5; 7 bases are a match to TRBD2. The ends lost 10 bases at V and 9 bases at J; junction bases unmatched: 17. This CDR3 region has 14 residues. Germline V gives CDR1 MDHEN, CDR2 SYDVKM.

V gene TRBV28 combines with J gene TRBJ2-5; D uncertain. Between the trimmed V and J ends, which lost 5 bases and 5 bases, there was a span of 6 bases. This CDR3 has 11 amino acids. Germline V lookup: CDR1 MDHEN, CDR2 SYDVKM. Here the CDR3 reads CASSPGETQYF. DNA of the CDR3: TGTGCCAGCAGTCCCGGGGAGACCCAGTACTTC.

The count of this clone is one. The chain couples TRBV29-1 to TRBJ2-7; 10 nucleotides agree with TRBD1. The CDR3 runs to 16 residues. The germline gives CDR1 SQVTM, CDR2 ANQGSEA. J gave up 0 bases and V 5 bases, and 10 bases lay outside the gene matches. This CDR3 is CSVLGFGTGDSYEQYF. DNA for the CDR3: TGCAGCGTTCTCGGCTTTGGGACAGGGGACTCCTACGAGCAGTACTTC.

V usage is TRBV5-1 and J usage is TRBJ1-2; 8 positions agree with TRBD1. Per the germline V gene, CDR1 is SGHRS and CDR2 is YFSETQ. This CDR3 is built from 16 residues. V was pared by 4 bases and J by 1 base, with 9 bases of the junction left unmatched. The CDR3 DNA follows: TGCGCCAGCAGCCCTGGACAGGGCCGAAGTAACTATGGCTACACCTTC. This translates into CASSPGQGRSNYGYTF.

The chain's CDR3 is CASSPGTGNQETQYF. In DNA form, the CDR3 reads TGTGCCAGCAGCCCCGGGACAGGGAACCAAGAGACCCAGTACTTC. The J gene is TRBJ2-5, the V gene TRBV11-2; 9 bases match TRBD1. The germline gives CDR1 SGHAT, CDR2 FQNNGV. There are 15 residues in the CDR3. V dropped 5 bases and J dropped 0; count of bases not matched to a gene: 4.

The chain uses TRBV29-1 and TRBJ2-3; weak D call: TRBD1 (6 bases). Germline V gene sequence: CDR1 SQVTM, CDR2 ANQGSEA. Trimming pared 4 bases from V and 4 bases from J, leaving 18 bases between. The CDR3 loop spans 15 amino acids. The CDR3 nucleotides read TGCAGCGTTGCCTCCGGGACAATTAGAGCAGATACGCAGTATTTT. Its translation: CSVASGTIRADTQYF.

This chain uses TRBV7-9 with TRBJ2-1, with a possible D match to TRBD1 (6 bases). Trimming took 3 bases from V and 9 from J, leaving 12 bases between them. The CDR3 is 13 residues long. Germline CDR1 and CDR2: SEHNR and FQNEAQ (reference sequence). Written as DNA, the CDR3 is TGTGCCAGCAGCTTCACAGGGCCCGCTGAGCAGTTCTTC. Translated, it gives CASSFTGPAEQFF.

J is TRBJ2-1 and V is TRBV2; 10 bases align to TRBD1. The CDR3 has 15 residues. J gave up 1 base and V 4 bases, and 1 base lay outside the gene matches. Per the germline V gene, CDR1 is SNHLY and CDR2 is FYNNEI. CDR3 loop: CASSGTGGSYNEQFF. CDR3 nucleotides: TGTGCCAGCAGTGGGACAGGGGGTTCCTACAATGAGCAGTTCTTC.